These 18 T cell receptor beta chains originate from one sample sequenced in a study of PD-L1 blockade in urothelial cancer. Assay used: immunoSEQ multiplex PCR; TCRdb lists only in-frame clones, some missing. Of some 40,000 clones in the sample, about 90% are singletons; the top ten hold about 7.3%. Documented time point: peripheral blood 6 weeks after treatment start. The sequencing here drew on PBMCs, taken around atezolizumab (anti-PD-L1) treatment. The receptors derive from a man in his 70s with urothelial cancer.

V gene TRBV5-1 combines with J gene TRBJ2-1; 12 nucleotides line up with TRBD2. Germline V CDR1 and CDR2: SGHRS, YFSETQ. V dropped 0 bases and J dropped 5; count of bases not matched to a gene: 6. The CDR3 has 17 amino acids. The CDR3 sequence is CASSLGWTSGNHNEQFF. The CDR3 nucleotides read TGCGCCAGCAGCTTGGGTTGGACTAGCGGGAACCACAATGAGCAGTTCTTC.

The CDR3 nucleotides are TGTGCCAGCAGCTCCTATACTAGCGGGAGTTACGCCGGGGAGCTGTTTTTT. Protein sequence: CASSSYTSGSYAGELFF. V and J are TRBV5-4 and TRBJ2-2, with 11 bases that match TRBD2. Germline V lookup: CDR1 SGHNT, CDR2 YYREEE (reference sequence). V lost 3 bases, J lost 6 bases, and 10 bases stayed unmatched. CDR3 size: 17 residues.

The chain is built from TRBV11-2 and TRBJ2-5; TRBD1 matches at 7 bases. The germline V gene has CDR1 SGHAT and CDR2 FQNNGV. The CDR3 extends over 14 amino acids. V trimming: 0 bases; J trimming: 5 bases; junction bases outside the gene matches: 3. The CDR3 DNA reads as TGTGCCAGCAGCTTAGACAGGGGGTGGGAGACCCAGTACTTC. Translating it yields CASSLDRGWETQYF. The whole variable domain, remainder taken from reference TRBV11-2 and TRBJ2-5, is EAGVAQSPRYKIIEKRQSVAFWCNPISGHATLYWYQQILGQGPKLLIQFQNNGVVDDSQLPKDRFSAERLKGVDSTLKIQPAKLEDSAVYLCASSLDRGWETQYFGPGTRLLVL.

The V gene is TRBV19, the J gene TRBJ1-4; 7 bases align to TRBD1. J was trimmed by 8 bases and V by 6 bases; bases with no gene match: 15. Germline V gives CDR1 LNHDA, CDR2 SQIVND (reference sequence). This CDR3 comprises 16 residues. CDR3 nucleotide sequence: TGTGCCAGTAGCTCTCTTCCCGCCGCAGGGGGAGAAAAACTGTTTTTT. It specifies CASSSLPAAGGEKLFF.

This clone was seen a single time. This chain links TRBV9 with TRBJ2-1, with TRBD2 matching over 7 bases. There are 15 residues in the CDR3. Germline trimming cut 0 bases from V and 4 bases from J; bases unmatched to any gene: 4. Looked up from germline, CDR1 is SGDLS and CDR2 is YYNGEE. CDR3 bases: TGTGCCAGCAGCGTAGGGAGCGGGGAATACAATGAGCAGTTCTTC. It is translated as CASSVGSGEYNEQFF.

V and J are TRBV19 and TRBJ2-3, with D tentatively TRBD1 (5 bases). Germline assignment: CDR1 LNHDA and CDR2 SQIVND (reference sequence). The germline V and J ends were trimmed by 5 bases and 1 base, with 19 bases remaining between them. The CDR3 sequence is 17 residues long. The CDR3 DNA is TGTGCCAGTAGTGCCAGGGTGGTTATATCGGGCACAGATACGCAGTATTTT. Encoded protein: CASSARVVISGTDTQYF.

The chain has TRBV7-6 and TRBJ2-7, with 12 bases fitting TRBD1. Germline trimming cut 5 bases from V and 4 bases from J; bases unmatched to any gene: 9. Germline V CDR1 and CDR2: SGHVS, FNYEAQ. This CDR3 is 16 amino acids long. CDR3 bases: TGTGCCAGCAGCCCGTCCGGGACAGGGGGCCCATACGAGCAGTACTTC. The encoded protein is CASSPSGTGGPYEQYF.

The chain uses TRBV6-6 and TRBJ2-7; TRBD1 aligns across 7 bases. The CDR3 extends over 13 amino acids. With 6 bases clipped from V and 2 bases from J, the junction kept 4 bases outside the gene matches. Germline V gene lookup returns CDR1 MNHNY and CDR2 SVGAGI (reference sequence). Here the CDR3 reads CASRPGTAYEQYF. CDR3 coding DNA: TGTGCCAGCAGGCCTGGGACAGCCTACGAGCAGTACTTC.

CDR3 sequence (DNA): TGCGCCAGCAGCTTGGGTTCCGGGACAGGGAGTGAAAAACTGTTTTTT. Its translation: CASSLGSGTGSEKLFF. The chain employs TRBV5-1 and TRBJ1-4; 9 bases are a match to TRBD1. This CDR3 is built from 16 residues. The ends lost 0 bases at V and 7 bases at J; junction bases unmatched: 7. Germline-derived CDR1 and CDR2 are SGHRS and YFSETQ.

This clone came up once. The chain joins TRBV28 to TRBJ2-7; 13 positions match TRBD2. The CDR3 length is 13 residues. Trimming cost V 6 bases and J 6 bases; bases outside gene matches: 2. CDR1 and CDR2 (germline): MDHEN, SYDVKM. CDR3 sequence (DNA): TGTGCCAGCAGCAGGACTAGCGGGAGCGAGCAGTACTTC. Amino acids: CASSRTSGSEQYF.

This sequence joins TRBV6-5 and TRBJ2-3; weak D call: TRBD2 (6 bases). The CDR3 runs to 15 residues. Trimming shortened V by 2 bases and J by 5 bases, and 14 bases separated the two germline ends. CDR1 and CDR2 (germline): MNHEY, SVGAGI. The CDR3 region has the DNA TGTGCCAGCAGTTACGGGCGGGGCAAAGGAGATACGCAGTATTTT. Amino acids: CASSYGRGKGDTQYF.

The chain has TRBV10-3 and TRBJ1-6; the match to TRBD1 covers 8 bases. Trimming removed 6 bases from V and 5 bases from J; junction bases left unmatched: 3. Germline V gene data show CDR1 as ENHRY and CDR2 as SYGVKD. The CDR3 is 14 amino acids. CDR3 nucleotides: TGTGCCATCAGCGGGACAGGAAATAATTCACCCCTCCACTTT. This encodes CAISGTGNNSPLHF.

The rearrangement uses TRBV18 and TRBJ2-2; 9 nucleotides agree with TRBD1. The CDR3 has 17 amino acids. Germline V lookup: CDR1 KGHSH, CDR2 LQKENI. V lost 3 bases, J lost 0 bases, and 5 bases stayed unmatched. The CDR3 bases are TGTGCCAGCTCACCCGGGACAGGGAAAGCGAACACCGGGGAGCTGTTTTTT. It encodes CASSPGTGKANTGELFF.

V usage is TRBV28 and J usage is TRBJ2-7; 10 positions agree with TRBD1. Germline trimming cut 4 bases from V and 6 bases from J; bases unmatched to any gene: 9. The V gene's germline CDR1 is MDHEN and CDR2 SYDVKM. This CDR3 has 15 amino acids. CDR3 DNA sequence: TGTGCCAGCAGTTCAGCCGGGACAGGGGCAGGCGAGCAGTACTTC. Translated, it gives CASSSAGTGAGEQYF. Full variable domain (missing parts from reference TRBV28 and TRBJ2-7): DVKVTQSSRYLVKRTGEKVFLECVQDMDHENMFWYRQDPGLGLRLIYFSYDVKMKEKGDIPEGYSVSREKKERFSLILESASTNQTSMYLCASSSAGTGAGEQYFGPGTRLTVT.

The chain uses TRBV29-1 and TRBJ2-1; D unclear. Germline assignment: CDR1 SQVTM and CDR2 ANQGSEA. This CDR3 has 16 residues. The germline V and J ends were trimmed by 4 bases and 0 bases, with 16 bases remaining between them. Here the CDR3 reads CSVAGRLTSSYNEQFF. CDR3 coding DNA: TGCAGCGTTGCAGGCAGGCTGACCAGCTCCTACAATGAGCAGTTCTTC.

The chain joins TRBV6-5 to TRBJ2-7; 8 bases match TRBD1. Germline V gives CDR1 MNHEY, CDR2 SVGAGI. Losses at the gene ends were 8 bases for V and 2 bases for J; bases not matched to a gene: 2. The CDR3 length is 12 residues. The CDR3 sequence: CASLDRAYEQYF. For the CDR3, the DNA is TGTGCCAGCCTGGACAGGGCCTACGAGCAGTACTTC.

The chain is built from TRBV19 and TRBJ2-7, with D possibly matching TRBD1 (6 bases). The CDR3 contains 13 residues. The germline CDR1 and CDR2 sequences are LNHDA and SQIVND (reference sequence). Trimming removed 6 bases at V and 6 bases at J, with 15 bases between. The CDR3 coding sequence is TGTGCCAGTAGCGATACAGGGTCGGGCGAGCAGTACTTC. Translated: CASSDTGSGEQYF.

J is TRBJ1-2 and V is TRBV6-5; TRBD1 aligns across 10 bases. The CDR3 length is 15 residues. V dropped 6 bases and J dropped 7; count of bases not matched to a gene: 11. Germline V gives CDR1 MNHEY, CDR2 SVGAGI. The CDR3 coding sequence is TGTGCCAGCAGCTCCCGGACAGGGGGGGCCGGTGGCTACACCTTC. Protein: CASSSRTGGAGGYTF.